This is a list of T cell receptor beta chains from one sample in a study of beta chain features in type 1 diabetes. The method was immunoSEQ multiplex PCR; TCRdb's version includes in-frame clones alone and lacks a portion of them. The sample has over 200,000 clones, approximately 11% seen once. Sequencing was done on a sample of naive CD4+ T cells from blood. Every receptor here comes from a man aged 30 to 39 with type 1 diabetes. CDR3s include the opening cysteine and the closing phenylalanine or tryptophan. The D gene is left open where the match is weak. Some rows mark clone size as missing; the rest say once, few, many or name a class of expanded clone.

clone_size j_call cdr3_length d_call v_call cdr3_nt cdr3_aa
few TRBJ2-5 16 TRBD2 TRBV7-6 TGTGCCAGCAGCCGGGAAGTACTAGCGGGCCAAGAGACCCAGTACTTC CASSREVLAGQETQYF
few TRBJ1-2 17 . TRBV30 TGTGCCTACCGCAACCACCTCAAGGCCGACATTAACTATGGCTACACCTTC CAYRNHLKADINYGYTF
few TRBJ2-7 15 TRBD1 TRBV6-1 TGTGCCAGCAGTCGCACGCAGGGGGCGCCGGACGAGCAGTACTTC CASSRTQGAPDEQYF
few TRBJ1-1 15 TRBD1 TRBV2 TGTGCCAGCAGTCTTGACAGGGTGGGGAACACTGAAGCTTTCTTT CASSLDRVGNTEAFF
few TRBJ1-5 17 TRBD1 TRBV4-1 TGCGCCAGCAGCCCTAGCCCGACACAGGGGCACAATCAGCCCCAGCATTTT CASSPSPTQGHNQPQHF
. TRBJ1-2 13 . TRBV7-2 TGTGCCAGCAGCTTAGCAGGGGCTGCTGGCTACACCTTC CASSLAGAAGYTF
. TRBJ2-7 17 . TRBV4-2 TGTGCCAGCAGCCCCTCCCGTGCCAGGGGAAGTTCCTACGAGCAGTACTTC CASSPSRARGSSYEQYF
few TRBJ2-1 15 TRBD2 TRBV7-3 TGTGCCAGCAGCTTTGGGACTAGCGGGTCCGATGAGCAGTTCTTC CASSFGTSGSDEQFF
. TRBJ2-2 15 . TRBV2 TGTGCCAGCAGTGAACCGGCAGCAGGGACCGGGGAGCTGTTTTTT CASSEPAAGTGELFF
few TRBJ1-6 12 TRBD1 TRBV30 TGTGCCGGACAGGGGACGGGTTCACCCCTCCACTTT CAGQGTGSPLHF
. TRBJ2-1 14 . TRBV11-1 TGTGCCAGCAGCGAACAGGGTTCGGCGGATGAGCAGTTCTTC CASSEQGSADEQFF
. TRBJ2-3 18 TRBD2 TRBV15 TGTGCCACCAGCAAGGGTCTAGGAGCGGGGGGTTTCGCAGATACGCAGTATTTT CATSKGLGAGGFADTQYF
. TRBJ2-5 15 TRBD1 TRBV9 TGTGCCAGCAGCGTAGGGGTCACAGGGGAAGAGACCCAGTACTTC CASSVGVTGEETQYF
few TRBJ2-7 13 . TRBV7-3 TGTGCCAGCAGCTTACAGACGGGGGAAGAGCAGTACTTC CASSLQTGEEQYF
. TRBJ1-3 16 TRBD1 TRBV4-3 TGCGCCAGCAGCCCTGCGGTAGGGGGCGTTGGAAACACCATATATTTT CASSPAVGGVGNTIYF
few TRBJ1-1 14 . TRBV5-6 TGTGCCAGCAGCTTGTTGGGCCCGGAAACTGAAGCTTTCTTT CASSLLGPETEAFF
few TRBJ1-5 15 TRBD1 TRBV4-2 TGTGCCAGCAGTCTGACAGGGGAAGGCAATCAGCCCCAGCATTTT CASSLTGEGNQPQHF
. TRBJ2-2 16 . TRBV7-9 TGTGCCAGCAGCCCGGGGACATCGCTGACCACCGGGGAGCTGTTTTTT CASSPGTSLTTGELFF